This TCR beta chain was recorded in a study of beta chain features in type 1 diabetes. Study observations and caveats: A moderate, significant TCRB CDR3 shortening appeared in type 1 diabetes across four CD4+ subsets.

CDR1 is SQVTM, CDR2 ANQGSEA, per germline. Trimming removed 8 bases from V and 5 bases from J, with 13 bases in between. This CDR3 is built from 12 residues. Of the isolated RNA, all was reverse transcribed, and so the sequenced material was expressed TCRB transcripts. The data were produced by immunoSEQ multiplex PCR, yet TCRdb's version contains in-frame clones alone and is incomplete. The sample contains 150,000 to 200,000 clones, roughly 65% of which appear only once. This clone was seen a handful of times. Its cognate antigen is unknown. The sample consisted of naive CD4+ T cells from blood. V is TRBV29-1 and J is TRBJ2-4; D remains ambiguous. The receptor comes from a young man with type 1 diabetes. DNA of the CDR3: TGCAGCTATTCTTCCGCGGAAAACATTCAGTACTTC. This codes for CSYSSAENIQYF.